The next 2 T cell receptor beta chains were all read from a single sample in a study of blood T cell repertoires in COVID-19. Profiling relied on immunoSEQ multiplex PCR, and the TCRdb table lists in-frame clones only, not all of them. Of about 270,000 clones in the sample, around 93% are singletons; the top ten hold 2.5% to 3%. Sequencing input: PBMCs or T cells enriched from blood (not recorded which). These receptors were obtained from a man in his forties who had been exposed to COVID-19.

The chain employs TRBV28 and TRBJ1-2; tentative D call: TRBD1 (6 bases). V was trimmed by 2 bases and J by 4 bases, leaving 11 bases between them. CDR3 size: 14 residues. Germline values: CDR1 MDHEN, CDR2 SYDVKM. The CDR3 sequence: CASSLVAGAYGYTF. As DNA, the CDR3 is TGTGCCAGCAGTTTAGTTGCGGGGGCCTATGGCTACACCTTC.

The chain is built from TRBV5-4 and TRBJ1-1, with 9 bases that match TRBD1. Germline V lookup: CDR1 SGHNT, CDR2 YYREEE (reference sequence). The CDR3 has 14 residues. V dropped 4 bases and J dropped 7; count of bases not matched to a gene: 8. CDR3 in amino acids: CASSHDRGSIEAFF. In DNA form, the CDR3 reads TGTGCCAGCAGCCATGACAGGGGGTCTATTGAAGCTTTCTTT.